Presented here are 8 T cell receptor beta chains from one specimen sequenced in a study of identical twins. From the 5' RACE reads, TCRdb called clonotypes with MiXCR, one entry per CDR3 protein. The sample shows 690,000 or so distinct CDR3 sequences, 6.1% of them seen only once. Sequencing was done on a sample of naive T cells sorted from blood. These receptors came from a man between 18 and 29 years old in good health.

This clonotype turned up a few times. The CDR3 sequence: CSARATMGGGEQYF. CDR3 DNA sequence: TGCAGTGCTAGAGCAACGATGGGGGGCGGCGAGCAGTACTTC. The rearrangement uses TRBV20-1 and TRBJ2-7; D might be TRBD1 or TRBD2, each matching 6 bases. V lost 1 base and J lost 6, with 16 bases in between. Germline V gene sequence: CDR1 DFQATT, CDR2 SNEGSKA (reference sequence). This CDR3 contains 14 residues.

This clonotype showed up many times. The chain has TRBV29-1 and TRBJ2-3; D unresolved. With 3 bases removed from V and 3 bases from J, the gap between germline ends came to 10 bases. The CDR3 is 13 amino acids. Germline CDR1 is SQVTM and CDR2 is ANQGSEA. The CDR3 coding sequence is TGCAGCGTTGAGGCCCGGATGACAGATACGCAGTATTTT. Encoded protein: CSVEARMTDTQYF.

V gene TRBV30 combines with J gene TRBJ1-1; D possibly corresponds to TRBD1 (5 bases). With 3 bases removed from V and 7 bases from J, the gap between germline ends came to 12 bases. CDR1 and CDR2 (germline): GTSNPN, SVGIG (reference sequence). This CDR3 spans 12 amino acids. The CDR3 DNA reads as TGTGCCTGGAGGGGAGGGGCCGATGAAGCTTTCTTT. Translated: CAWRGGADEAFF.

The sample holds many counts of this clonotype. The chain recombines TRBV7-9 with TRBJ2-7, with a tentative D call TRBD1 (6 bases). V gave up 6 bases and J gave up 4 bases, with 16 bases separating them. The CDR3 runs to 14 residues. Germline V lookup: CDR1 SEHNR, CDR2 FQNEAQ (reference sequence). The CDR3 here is CASRTDRDQYEQYF. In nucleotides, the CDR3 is TGTGCCAGCAGAACGGACAGAGATCAATACGAGCAGTACTTC.

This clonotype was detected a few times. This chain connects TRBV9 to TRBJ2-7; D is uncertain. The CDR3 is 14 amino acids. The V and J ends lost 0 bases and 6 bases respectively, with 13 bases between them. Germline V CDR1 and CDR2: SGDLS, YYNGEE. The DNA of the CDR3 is TGTGCCAGCAGCGTAGTTTGGGATGACGTCGAGCAGTACTTC. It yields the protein CASSVVWDDVEQYF.

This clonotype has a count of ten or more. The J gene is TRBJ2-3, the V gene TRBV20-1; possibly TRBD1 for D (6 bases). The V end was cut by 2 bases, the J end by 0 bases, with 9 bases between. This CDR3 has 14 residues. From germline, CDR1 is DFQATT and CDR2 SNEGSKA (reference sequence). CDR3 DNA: TGCAGTGCTAGAACAGGGTCTAGCACAGATACGCAGTATTTT. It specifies CSARTGSSTDTQYF.

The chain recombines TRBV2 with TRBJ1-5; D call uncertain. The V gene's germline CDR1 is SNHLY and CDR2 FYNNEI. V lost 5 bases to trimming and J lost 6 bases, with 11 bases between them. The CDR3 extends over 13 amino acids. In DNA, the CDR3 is TGTGCCAGCAGTAGGGAAACCGGTCAGCCCCAGCATTTT. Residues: CASSRETGQPQHF.

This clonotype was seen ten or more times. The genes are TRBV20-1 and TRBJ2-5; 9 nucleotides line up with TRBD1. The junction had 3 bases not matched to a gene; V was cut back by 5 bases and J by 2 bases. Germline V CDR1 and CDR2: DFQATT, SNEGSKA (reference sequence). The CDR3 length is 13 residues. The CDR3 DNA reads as TGCAGTGCTTCAGGGACAGGGCAAGAGACCCAGTACTTC. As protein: CSASGTGQETQYF.